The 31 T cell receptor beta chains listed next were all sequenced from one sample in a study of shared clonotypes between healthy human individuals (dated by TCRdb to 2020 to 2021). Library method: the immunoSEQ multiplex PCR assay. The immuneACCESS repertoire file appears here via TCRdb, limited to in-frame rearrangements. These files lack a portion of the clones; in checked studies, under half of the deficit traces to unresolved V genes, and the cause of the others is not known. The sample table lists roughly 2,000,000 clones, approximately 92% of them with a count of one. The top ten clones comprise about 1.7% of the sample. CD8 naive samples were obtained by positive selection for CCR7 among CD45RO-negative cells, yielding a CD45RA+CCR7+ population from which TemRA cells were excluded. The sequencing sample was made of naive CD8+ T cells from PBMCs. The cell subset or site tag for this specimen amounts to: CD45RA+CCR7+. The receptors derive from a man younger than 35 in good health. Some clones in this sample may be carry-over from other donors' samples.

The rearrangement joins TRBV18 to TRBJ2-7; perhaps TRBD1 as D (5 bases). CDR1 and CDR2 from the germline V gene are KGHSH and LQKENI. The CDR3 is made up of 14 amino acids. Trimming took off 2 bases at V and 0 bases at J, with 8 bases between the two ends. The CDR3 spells CASSPVDSSYEQYF. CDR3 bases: TGTGCCAGCTCACCAGTTGACAGCTCCTACGAGCAGTACTTC.

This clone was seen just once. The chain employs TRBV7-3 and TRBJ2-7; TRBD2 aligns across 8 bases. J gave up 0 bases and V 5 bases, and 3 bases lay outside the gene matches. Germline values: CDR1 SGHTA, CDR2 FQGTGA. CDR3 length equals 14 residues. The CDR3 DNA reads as TGTGCCAGCAGCGTAGCGGGGAGCTCCTACGAGCAGTACTTC. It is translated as CASSVAGSSYEQYF.

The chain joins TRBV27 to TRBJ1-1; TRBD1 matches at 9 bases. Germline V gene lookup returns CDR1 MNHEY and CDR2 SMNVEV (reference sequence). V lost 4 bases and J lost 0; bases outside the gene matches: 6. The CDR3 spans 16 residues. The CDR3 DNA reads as TGTGCCAGCAGTTCCGTCGGGACAGGGATGAACACTGAAGCTTTCTTT. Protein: CASSSVGTGMNTEAFF.

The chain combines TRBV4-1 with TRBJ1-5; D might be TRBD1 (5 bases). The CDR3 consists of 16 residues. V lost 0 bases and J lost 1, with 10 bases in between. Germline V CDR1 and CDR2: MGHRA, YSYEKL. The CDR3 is CASSQDRTSSNQPQHF. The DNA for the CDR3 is TGCGCCAGCAGCCAAGACAGGACATCAAGCAATCAGCCCCAGCATTTT.

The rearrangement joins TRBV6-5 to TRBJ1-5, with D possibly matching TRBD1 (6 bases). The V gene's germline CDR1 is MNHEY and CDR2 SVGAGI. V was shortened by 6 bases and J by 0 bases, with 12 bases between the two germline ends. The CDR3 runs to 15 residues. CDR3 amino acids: CASRLGQNSNQPQHF. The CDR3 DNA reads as TGTGCCAGCAGACTAGGACAGAATAGCAATCAGCCCCAGCATTTT.

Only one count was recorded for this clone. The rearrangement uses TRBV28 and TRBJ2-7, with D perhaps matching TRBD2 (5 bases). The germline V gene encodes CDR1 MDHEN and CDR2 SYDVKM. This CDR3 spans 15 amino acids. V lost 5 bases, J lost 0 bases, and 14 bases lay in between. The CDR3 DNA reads TGTGCCAGCAGTCCCAACCGGGGTCCCTCCTACGAGCAGTACTTC. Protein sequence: CASSPNRGPSYEQYF.

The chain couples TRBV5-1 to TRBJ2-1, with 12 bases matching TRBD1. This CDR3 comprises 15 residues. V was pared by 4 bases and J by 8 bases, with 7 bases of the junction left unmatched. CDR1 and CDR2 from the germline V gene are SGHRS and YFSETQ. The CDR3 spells CASSPGQGAFDEQFF. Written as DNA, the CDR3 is TGCGCCAGCAGCCCGGGACAGGGGGCTTTCGATGAGCAGTTCTTC.

The CDR3 region has the DNA TGTGCCACCTACCCCCACCCGGGGGATCCAAATGGCTACACCTTC. Translated: CATYPHPGDPNGYTF. The chain employs TRBV19 and TRBJ1-2; possibly TRBD1 for D (5 bases). The CDR3 has 15 residues. The V gene lost 10 bases and the J gene lost 6 bases, with 24 bases spanning the gap. Per the germline V gene, CDR1 is LNHDA and CDR2 is SQIVND (reference sequence).

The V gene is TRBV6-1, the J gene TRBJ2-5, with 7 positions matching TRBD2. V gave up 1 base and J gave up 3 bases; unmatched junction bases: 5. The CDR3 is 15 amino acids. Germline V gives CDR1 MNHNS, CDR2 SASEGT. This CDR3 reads CASSEGPGGEETQYF. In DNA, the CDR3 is TGTGCCAGCAGTGAAGGACCGGGAGGCGAAGAGACCCAGTACTTC.

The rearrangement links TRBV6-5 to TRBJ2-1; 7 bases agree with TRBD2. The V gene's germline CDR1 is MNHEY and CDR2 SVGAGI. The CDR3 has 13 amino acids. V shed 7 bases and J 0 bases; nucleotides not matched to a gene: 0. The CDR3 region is CASTSGSYNEQFF. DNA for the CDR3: TGTGCCAGCACTAGCGGCTCCTACAATGAGCAGTTCTTC.

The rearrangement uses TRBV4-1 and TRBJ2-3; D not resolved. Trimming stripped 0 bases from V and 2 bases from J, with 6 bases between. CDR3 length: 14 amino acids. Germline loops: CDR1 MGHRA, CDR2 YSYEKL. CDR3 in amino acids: CASSQDHLTDTQYF. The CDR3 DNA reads TGCGCCAGCAGCCAAGATCACCTCACAGATACGCAGTATTTT.

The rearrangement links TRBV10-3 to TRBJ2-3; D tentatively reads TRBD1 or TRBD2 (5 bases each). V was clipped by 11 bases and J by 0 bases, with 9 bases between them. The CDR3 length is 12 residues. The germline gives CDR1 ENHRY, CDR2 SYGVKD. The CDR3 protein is CAVGDSTDTQYF. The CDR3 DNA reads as TGTGCCGTGGGGGACAGCACAGATACGCAGTATTTT.

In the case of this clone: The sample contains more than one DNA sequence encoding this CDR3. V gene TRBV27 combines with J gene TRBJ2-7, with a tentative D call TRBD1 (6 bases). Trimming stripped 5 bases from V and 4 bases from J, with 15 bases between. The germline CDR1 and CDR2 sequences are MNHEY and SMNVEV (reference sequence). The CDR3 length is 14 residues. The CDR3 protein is CASSLRGVSYEQYF. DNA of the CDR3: TGTGCCAGCAGTCTCAGGGGCGTAAGTTACGAGCAGTACTTC.

CDR3 in DNA: TGTGCCAGCAGTTTAGGGCAGGGGTATCCATACAATGAGCAGTTCTTC. Protein sequence: CASSLGQGYPYNEQFF. The chain couples TRBV27 to TRBJ2-1; D is perhaps TRBD1 (6 bases). Germline CDR1 MNHEY, CDR2 SMNVEV (reference sequence). Deletions cut 2 bases from V and 4 bases from J, with 15 bases between. The CDR3 contains 16 residues.

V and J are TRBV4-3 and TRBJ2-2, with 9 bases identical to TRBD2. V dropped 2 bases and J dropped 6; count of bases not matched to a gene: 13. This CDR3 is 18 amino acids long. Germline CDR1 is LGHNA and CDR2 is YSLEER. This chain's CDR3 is CASSQFGTSSSVAGELFF. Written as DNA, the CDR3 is TGCGCCAGCAGCCAATTCGGGACTAGCTCATCGGTGGCCGGGGAGCTGTTTTTT.

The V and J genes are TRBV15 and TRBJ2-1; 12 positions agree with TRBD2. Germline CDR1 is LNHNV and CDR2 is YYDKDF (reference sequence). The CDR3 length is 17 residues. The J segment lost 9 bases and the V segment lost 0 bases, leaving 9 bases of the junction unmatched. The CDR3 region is CATSRDRLAGVSGEQFF. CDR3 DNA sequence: TGTGCCACCAGCAGAGATCGACTAGCGGGAGTATCGGGTGAGCAGTTCTTC. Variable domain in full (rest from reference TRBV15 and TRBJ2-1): DAMVIQNPRYQVTQFGKPVTLSCSQTLNHNVMYWYQQKSSQAPKLLFHYYDKDFNNEADTPDNFQSRRPNTSFCFLDIRSPGLGDTAMYLCATSRDRLAGVSGEQFFGPGTRLTVL.

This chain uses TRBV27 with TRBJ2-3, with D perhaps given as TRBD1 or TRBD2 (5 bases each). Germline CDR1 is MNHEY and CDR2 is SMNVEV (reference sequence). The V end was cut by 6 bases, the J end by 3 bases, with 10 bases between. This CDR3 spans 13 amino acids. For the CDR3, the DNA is TGTGCCAGCAGGGGGGTAATGACAGATACGCAGTATTTT. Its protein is CASRGVMTDTQYF.

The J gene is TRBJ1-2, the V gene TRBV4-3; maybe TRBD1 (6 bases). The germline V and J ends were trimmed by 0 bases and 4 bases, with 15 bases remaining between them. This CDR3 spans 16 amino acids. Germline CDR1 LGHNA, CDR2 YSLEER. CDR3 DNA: TGCGCCAGCAGCCAAGATACGGGGGGCCAGCTCTATGGCTACACCTTC. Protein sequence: CASSQDTGGQLYGYTF.

Here the CDR3 DNA reads TGTGCCAGCAGCTTTGAAGGGCGGGTGAACACTGAAGCTTTCTTT. The encoded protein is CASSFEGRVNTEAFF. The V and J genes are TRBV7-6 and TRBJ1-1; unclear D gene. The length of the CDR3 is 15 residues. Germline-derived CDR1 and CDR2 are SGHVS and FNYEAQ. V was clipped by 3 bases and J by 0 bases, with 11 bases between them.

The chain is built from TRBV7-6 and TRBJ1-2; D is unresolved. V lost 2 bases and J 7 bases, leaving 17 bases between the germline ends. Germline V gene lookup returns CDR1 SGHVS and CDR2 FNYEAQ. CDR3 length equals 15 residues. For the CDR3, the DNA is TGTGCCAGCAGCTTATCTGGTCTAGCGTCGGGTGGCTACACCTTC. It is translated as CASSLSGLASGGYTF.

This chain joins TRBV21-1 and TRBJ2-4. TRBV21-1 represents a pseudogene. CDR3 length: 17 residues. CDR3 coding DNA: TGTGCCAGCAGCAAAGTAGGCACTGCACTAGCCAAAAACATTCAGTACTTC. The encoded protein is CASSKVGTALAKNIQYF.

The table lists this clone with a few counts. The CDR3 DNA is TGTGCCTGGAGGCCGAGCGGGACCACCGGGGAGCTGTTTTTT. It yields the protein CAWRPSGTTGELFF. The rearrangement uses TRBV30 and TRBJ2-2; 7 positions agree with TRBD2. The CDR3 consists of 14 residues. The J segment lost 4 bases and the V segment lost 3 bases, leaving 5 bases of the junction unmatched. Germline-derived CDR1 and CDR2 are GTSNPN and SVGIG (reference sequence).

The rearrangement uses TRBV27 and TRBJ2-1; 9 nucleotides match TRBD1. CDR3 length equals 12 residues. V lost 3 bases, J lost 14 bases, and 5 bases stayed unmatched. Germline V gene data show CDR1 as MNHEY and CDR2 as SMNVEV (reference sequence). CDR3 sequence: CASSFPTGGEFF. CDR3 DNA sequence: TGTGCCAGCAGTTTCCCGACAGGGGGTGAGTTCTTC.

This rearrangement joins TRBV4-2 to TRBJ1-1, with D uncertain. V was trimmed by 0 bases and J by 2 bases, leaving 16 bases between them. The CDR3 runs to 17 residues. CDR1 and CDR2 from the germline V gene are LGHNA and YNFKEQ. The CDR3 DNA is TGTGCCAGCAGCCAAGATCCCTCGGCGTTTCTCAACACTGAAGCTTTCTTT. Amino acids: CASSQDPSAFLNTEAFF.

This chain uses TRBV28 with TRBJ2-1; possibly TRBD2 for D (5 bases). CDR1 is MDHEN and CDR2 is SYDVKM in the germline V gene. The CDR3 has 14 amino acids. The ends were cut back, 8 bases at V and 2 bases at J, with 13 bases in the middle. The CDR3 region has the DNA TGTGCCAGCCTGGGGAGTCAAGCCTACAATGAGCAGTTCTTC. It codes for CASLGSQAYNEQFF.

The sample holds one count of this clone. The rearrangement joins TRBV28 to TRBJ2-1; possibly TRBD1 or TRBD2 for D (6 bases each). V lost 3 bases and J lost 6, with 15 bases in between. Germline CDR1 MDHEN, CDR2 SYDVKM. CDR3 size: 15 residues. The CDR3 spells CASSFGGRRVNEQFF. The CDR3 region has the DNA TGTGCCAGCAGTTTTGGGGGGCGGAGGGTCAATGAGCAGTTCTTC.

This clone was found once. In DNA, the CDR3 is TGTGCCAGCAGTGATATCCGGGACACGAGTACTGGAAACACCATATATTTT. Translated, it gives CASSDIRDTSTGNTIYF. V usage is TRBV6-1 and J usage is TRBJ1-3, with D possibly matching TRBD1 (6 bases). Germline values: CDR1 MNHNS, CDR2 SASEGT. V lost 3 bases and J 2 bases, leaving 17 bases between the germline ends. The CDR3 runs 17 residues.

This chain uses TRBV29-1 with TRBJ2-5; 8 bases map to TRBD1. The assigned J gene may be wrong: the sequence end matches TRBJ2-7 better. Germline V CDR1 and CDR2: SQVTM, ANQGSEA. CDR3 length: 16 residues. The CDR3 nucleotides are TGCAGCGTTGAAACTCAGCATGGGACAGGCATTTACGAGCAGTACTTC. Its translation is CSVETQHGTGIYEQYF.

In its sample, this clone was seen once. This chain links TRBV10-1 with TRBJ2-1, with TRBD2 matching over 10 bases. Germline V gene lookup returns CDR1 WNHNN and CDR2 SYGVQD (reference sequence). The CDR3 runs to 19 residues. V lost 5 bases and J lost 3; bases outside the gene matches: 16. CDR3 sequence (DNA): TGCGCCAGCAGTTATCATAGCGGGAGGCCCGTGGGAAGCTACAATGAGCAGTTCTTC. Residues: CASSYHSGRPVGSYNEQFF.

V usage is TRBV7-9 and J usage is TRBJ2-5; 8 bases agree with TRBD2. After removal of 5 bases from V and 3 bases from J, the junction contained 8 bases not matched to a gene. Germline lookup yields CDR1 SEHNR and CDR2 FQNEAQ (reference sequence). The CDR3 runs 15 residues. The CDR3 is CASSLPTGREETQYF. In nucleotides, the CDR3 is TGTGCCAGCAGCCTCCCGACCGGGAGGGAAGAGACCCAGTACTTC.

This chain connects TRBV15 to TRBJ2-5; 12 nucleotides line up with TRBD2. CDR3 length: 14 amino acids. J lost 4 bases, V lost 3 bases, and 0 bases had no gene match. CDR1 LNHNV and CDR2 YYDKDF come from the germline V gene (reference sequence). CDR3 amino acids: CATSRTSGRETQYF. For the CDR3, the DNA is TGTGCCACCAGCAGGACTAGCGGGAGAGAGACCCAGTACTTC. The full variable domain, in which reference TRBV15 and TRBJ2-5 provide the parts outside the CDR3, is DAMVIQNPRYQVTQFGKPVTLSCSQTLNHNVMYWYQQKSSQAPKLLFHYYDKDFNNEADTPDNFQSRRPNTSFCFLDIRSPGLGDTAMYLCATSRTSGRETQYFGPGTRLLVL.